This T cell receptor (beta chain) was sequenced for a study of technical replicates of blood from a few donors. This table comes from immunoSEQ multiplex PCR, and its TCRdb copy is limited to in-frame clones, with some not included. The profile shows about 97,000 clones, 85% to 95% of them singletons. This CDR3 comprises 13 residues. From germline, CDR1 is SGDLS and CDR2 YYNGEE. V lost 0 bases and J lost 8, with 11 bases in between. The sample taken for sequencing was T cells isolated from PBMCs. The chain has TRBV9 and TRBJ1-2; D is perhaps TRBD1 (6 bases). This sequence originates from a human donor in good health. CDR3 in DNA: TGTGCCAGCAGCGTAGTACAGGGCGTGGGCTACACCTTC. This codes for CASSVVQGVGYTF. The variable domain in full, with the rest retrieved from reference TRBV9 and TRBJ1-2, is DSGVTQTPKHLITATGQRVTLRCSPRSGDLSVYWYQQSLDQGLQFLIQYYNGEERAKGNILERFSAQQFPDLHSELNLSSLELGDSALYFCASSVVQGVGYTFGSGTRLTVV.